A selection of T cell receptor beta chains follows, all from one sample in a study of CD8+CD57+ T cells in acquired aplastic anemia. TCRdb reprocessed the reads with MiXCR, giving one entry per CDR3 protein. Among 95,000 to 150,000 distinct CDR3 sequences, approximately 41% were seen once, and the ten largest hold about 2.4%. The material sequenced was sorted CD4+, CD8+, or CD8+CD57+ T cells (not recorded which) from PBMCs. The receptors stem from a human donor with aplastic anemia. Each CDR3 is given with its conserved first and last residue. Each record gives: D gene, clone size, J gene, V gene, CDR3 protein, CDR3 DNA. A D gene is named only where the DNA matches it firmly. Clone size is given for some rows only: seen once, a few or many times, or a class if the clone is expanded.

D: -
size: many
J: TRBJ1-5
V: TRBV19
CDR3: CASLQRAGADQPQHF
DNA: TGTGCCAGTCTCCAGCGGGCAGGTGCCGATCAGCCCCAGCATTTT

D: TRBD1
size: many
J: TRBJ1-1
V: TRBV20-1
CDR3: CSLTTGQGIGTEAFF
DNA: TGCAGTCTTACTACGGGACAGGGGATAGGAACTGAAGCTTTCTTT

D: -
size: -
J: TRBJ1-1
V: TRBV10-3
CDR3: CAISESKPRAFF
DNA: TGTGCCATCAGTGAGAGCAAGCCTCGGGCTTTCTTT

D: -
size: many
J: TRBJ2-7
V: TRBV20-1
CDR3: CSAFRTPGNEQYF
DNA: TGCAGTGCTTTCCGGACTCCCGGGAACGAGCAGTACTTC

D: TRBD2
size: many
J: TRBJ2-3
V: TRBV20-1
CDR3: CSARESGATDTQYF
DNA: TGCAGTGCTAGAGAAAGCGGGGCCACAGATACGCAGTATTTT

D: -
size: many
J: TRBJ1-2
V: TRBV7-2
CDR3: CASSLTFNYGYTF
DNA: TGTGCCAGCAGCTTAACATTTAACTATGGCTACACCTTC

D: -
size: -
J: TRBJ2-5
V: TRBV10-3
CDR3: CAIRVGETQYF
DNA: TGTGCCATCAGGGTAGGAGAGACCCAGTACTTC

D: TRBD2
size: many
J: TRBJ2-4
V: TRBV29-1
CDR3: CSVSPRGGVAKNIQYF
DNA: TGCAGCGTGAGCCCCCGGGGGGGGGTAGCCAAAAACATTCAGTACTTC

D: -
size: once
J: TRBJ2-5
V: TRBV29-1
CDR3: CSVVGADQETQYF
DNA: TGCAGCGTTGTGGGGGCGGACCAAGAGACCCAGTACTTC

D: TRBD1
size: -
J: TRBJ2-7
V: TRBV4-1
CDR3: CASGAGQGEVYEQYF
DNA: TGCGCCAGCGGGGCGGGACAGGGGGAGGTCTACGAGCAGTACTTC

D: -
size: many
J: TRBJ1-6
V: TRBV28
CDR3: CASSLSQGLVPLHF
DNA: TGTGCCAGCAGTTTATCACAGGGTTTAGTGCCCCTCCACTTT

D: -
size: many
J: TRBJ1-2
V: TRBV3-1
CDR3: CASSQGALNGYTF
DNA: TGTGCCAGCAGCCAAGGGGCACTGAATGGCTACACCTTC

D: TRBD1
size: many
J: TRBJ1-3
V: TRBV6-1
CDR3: CASSVDRGPGNTIYF
DNA: TGTGCCAGCAGCGTCGACAGGGGGCCTGGAAACACCATATATTTT

D: -
size: -
J: TRBJ2-6
V: TRBV15
CDR3: CATSRENSGANVLTF
DNA: TGTGCCACCAGCAGAGAGAACTCTGGGGCCAACGTCCTGACTTTC

D: -
size: many
J: TRBJ2-1
V: TRBV28
CDR3: CASSLGHSLGNEQFF
DNA: TGTGCCAGCAGTTTAGGCCACTCCTTGGGCAATGAGCAGTTCTTC

D: TRBD2
size: many
J: TRBJ2-5
V: TRBV20-1
CDR3: CSARGAGGPKETQYF
DNA: TGCAGTGCTAGAGGAGCGGGGGGGCCGAAAGAGACCCAGTACTTC

D: TRBD2
size: many
J: TRBJ2-5
V: TRBV6-5
CDR3: CASSYSYGGETQYF
DNA: TGTGCCAGCAGTTACTCGTACGGGGGGGAGACCCAGTACTTC

D: TRBD2
size: -
J: TRBJ2-2
V: TRBV29-1
CDR3: CSVEGGAGELFF
DNA: TGCAGCGTTGAGGGGGGGGCCGGGGAGCTGTTTTTT

D: TRBD2
size: many
J: TRBJ2-7
V: TRBV10-3
CDR3: CAISGGTNYEQYF
DNA: TGTGCCATCAGTGGAGGGACTAACTACGAGCAGTACTTC

D: -
size: -
J: TRBJ1-2
V: TRBV2
CDR3: CVSGGRGYGYTF
DNA: TGTGTCTCTGGGGGGAGAGGCTATGGCTACACCTTC

D: TRBD1
size: many
J: TRBJ1-6
V: TRBV7-9
CDR3: CASSLPGTGPNSPLHF
DNA: TGTGCCAGCAGCCTCCCCGGGACAGGGCCGAATTCACCCCTCCACTTT

D: TRBD1
size: many
J: TRBJ1-3
V: TRBV5-1
CDR3: CASSPLQTGTGNTIYF
DNA: TGCGCCAGCAGCCCACTGCAGACAGGGACTGGAAACACCATATATTTT

D: -
size: -
J: TRBJ1-2
V: TRBV29-1
CDR3: CSVGGGSGYTF
DNA: TGCAGCGTTGGAGGGGGTTCGGGCTACACCTTC

D: -
size: -
J: TRBJ2-7
V: TRBV9
CDR3: CASSVEVGSYEQYF
DNA: TGTGCCAGCAGCGTAGAGGTCGGATCCTACGAGCAGTACTTC

D: -
size: -
J: TRBJ1-5
V: TRBV30
CDR3: CAWGSKTGMGEWFNQPQHF
DNA: TGTGCCTGGGGTTCCAAGACAGGAATGGGGGAATGGTTCAATCAGCCCCAGCATTTT

D: TRBD1
size: -
J: TRBJ1-1
V: TRBV29-1
CDR3: CSVKGGAGGVDTEAFF
DNA: TGCAGCGTTAAGGGGGGGGCAGGGGGCGTAGACACTGAAGCTTTCTTT

D: -
size: many
J: TRBJ1-6
V: TRBV6-1
CDR3: CASSRTQGFGSPLHF
DNA: TGTGCCAGCAGTCGAACACAGGGATTCGGTTCACCCCTCCACTTT

D: TRBD1
size: -
J: TRBJ2-7
V: TRBV10-3
CDR3: CAISESPGQGSSEQYF
DNA: TGTGCCATCAGTGAGTCACCGGGACAGGGGAGTTCCGAGCAGTACTTC

D: -
size: -
J: TRBJ2-6
V: TRBV29-1
CDR3: CSVEGTGANVLTF
DNA: TGCAGCGTTGAGGGGACTGGGGCTAACGTCCTGACTTTC

D: TRBD1
size: many
J: TRBJ1-1
V: TRBV12-3/TRBV12-4
CDR3: CASSLPHMTGMNTEAFF
DNA: TGTGCCAGCAGTTTACCCCATATGACAGGGATGAACACTGAAGCTTTCTTT

D: TRBD2
size: -
J: TRBJ2-5
V: TRBV10-3
CDR3: CAISDSRGGEETQYF
DNA: TGTGCCATCAGTGACTCCCGGGGGGGGGAAGAGACCCAGTACTTC

D: -
size: -
J: TRBJ2-6
V: TRBV25-1
CDR3: CASSFGSGANVLTF
DNA: TGTGCCAGCAGCTTTGGCTCTGGGGCCAACGTCCTGACTTTC

D: TRBD2
size: -
J: TRBJ2-3
V: TRBV20-1
CDR3: CSATLPSGGSTDTQYF
DNA: TGCAGTGCTACATTACCTAGCGGAGGGAGCACAGATACGCAGTATTTT

D: TRBD1
size: many
J: TRBJ1-2
V: TRBV4-1
CDR3: CASSQDPARGSSKGYTF
DNA: TGCGCCAGCAGCCAAGATCCGGCCAGGGGGTCCTCGAAAGGCTACACCTTC

D: TRBD1
size: -
J: TRBJ1-1
V: TRBV29-1
CDR3: CSALQDRRNTEAFF
DNA: TGCAGCGCATTACAGGACAGGAGGAACACTGAAGCTTTCTTT

D: TRBD1
size: few
J: TRBJ1-1
V: TRBV10-3
CDR3: CAISGESGQGALTEAFF
DNA: TGTGCCATCAGTGGGGAGAGTGGACAGGGGGCCCTCACTGAAGCTTTCTTT

D: TRBD1
size: many
J: TRBJ2-5
V: TRBV7-9
CDR3: CASSLGGQSQYF
DNA: TGTGCCAGCAGCTTAGGGGGACAGTCCCAGTACTTC

D: -
size: few
J: TRBJ2-1
V: TRBV2
CDR3: CASRYYNEQFF
DNA: TGTGCCAGCAGGTACTACAATGAGCAGTTCTTC

D: TRBD2
size: many
J: TRBJ2-7
V: TRBV5-1
CDR3: CASSSAGGPYEQYF
DNA: TGCGCCAGCAGCTCAGCGGGGGGGCCCTACGAGCAGTACTTC

D: -
size: -
J: TRBJ2-3
V: TRBV7-2
CDR3: CASSQVQDTQYF
DNA: TGTGCCAGCAGCCAAGTACAGGATACGCAGTATTTT

D: -
size: many
J: TRBJ1-5
V: TRBV12-3/TRBV12-4
CDR3: CASSQGLGRSAQHF
DNA: TGTGCCAGCAGCCAGGGACTGGGACGATCCGCCCAGCATTTT

D: -
size: few
J: TRBJ1-1
V: TRBV5-4
CDR3: CASSGGVGVTEAFF
DNA: TGTGCCAGCAGCGGCGGTGTGGGGGTTACTGAAGCTTTCTTT

D: TRBD2
size: once
J: TRBJ2-7
V: TRBV10-2
CDR3: CASRIAGGSEQYF
DNA: TGCGCCAGCAGAATAGCGGGGGGCTCCGAGCAGTACTTC

D: TRBD2
size: -
J: TRBJ2-7
V: TRBV5-5
CDR3: CASGGLAGGEQYF
DNA: TGTGCCAGCGGGGGACTAGCGGGGGGCGAGCAGTACTTC

D: TRBD1
size: -
J: TRBJ1-2
V: TRBV5-1
CDR3: CASSLAGTGGYGYTF
DNA: TGCGCCAGCAGCTTGGCTGGGACAGGGGGCTATGGCTACACCTTC

D: TRBD2
size: many
J: TRBJ2-1
V: TRBV7-9
CDR3: CASSLSGGIRGEQFF
DNA: TGTGCCAGCAGCTTAAGCGGGGGGATTAGAGGTGAGCAGTTCTTC

D: -
size: -
J: TRBJ2-5
V: TRBV29-1
CDR3: CSVAAQGDGGTQYF
DNA: TGCAGCGTTGCGGCCCAGGGGGACGGGGGGACCCAGTACTTC

D: -
size: -
J: TRBJ1-2
V: TRBV19
CDR3: CASSRGRGYTF
DNA: TGTGCCAGTAGTAGAGGGCGAGGCTACACCTTC

D: -
size: -
J: TRBJ2-3
V: TRBV10-3
CDR3: CAISETHTDTQYF
DNA: TGTGCCATCAGTGAAACCCACACAGATACGCAGTATTTC

D: TRBD1
size: -
J: TRBJ2-7
V: TRBV15
CDR3: CATSPRDRGSYEQYF
DNA: TGTGCCACCAGCCCAAGGGACAGAGGAAGTTACGAGCAGTACTTC

D: -
size: many
J: TRBJ1-2
V: TRBV7-9
CDR3: CASSFIQGDGYTF
DNA: TGTGCCAGCAGCTTCATACAGGGTGATGGCTACACCTTC

D: -
size: -
J: TRBJ1-4
V: TRBV20-1
CDR3: CSAGDESF
DNA: TGCAGTGCTGGGGACGAAAGTTTT